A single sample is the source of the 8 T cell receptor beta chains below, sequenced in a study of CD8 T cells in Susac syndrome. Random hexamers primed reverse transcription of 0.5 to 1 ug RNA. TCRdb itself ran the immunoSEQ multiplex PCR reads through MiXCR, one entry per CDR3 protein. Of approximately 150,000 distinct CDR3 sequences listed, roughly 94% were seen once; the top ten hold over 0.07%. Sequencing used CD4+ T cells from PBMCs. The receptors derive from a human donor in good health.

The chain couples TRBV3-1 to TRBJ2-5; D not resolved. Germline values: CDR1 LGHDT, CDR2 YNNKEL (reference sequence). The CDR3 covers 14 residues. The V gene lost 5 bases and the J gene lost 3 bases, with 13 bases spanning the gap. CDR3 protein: CASSFADRKETQYF. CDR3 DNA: TGTGCCAGCAGCTTCGCAGACCGAAAAGAGACCCAGTACTTC.

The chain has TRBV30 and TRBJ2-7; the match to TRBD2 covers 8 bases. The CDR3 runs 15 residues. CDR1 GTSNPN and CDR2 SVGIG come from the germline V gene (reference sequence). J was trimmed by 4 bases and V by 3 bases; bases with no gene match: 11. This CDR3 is CAWRRRAGEIYEQYF. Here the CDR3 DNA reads TGTGCCTGGAGGCGGCGAGCGGGAGAGATATACGAGCAGTACTTC. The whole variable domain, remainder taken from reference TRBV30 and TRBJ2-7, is SQTIHQWPATLVQPVGSPLSLECTVEGTSNPNLYWYRQAAGRGLQLLFYSVGIGQISSEVPQNLSASRPQDRQFILSSKKLLLSDSGFYLCAWRRRAGEIYEQYFGPGTRLTVT.

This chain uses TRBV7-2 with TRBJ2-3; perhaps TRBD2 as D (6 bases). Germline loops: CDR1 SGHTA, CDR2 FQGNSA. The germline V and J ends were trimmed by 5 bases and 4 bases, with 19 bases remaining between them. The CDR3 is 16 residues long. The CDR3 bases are TGTGCCAGCAGCCACAATCCCCCCACTAGCCCAGATACGCAGTATTTT. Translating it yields CASSHNPPTSPDTQYF.

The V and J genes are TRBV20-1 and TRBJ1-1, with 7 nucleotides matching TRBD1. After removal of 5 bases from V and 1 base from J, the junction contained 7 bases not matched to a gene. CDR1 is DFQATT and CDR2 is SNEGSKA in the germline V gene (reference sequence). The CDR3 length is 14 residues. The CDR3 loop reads CSAVETGKNTEAFF. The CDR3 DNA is TGCAGTGCTGTAGAGACAGGGAAGAACACTGAAGCTTTCTTT.

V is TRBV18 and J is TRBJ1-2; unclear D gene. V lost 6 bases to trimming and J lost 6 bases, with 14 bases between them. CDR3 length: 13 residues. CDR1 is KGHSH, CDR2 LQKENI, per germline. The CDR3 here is CASSPPARDGYTF. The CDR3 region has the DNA TGTGCCAGCTCCCCGCCGGCTAGAGATGGCTACACCTTC.

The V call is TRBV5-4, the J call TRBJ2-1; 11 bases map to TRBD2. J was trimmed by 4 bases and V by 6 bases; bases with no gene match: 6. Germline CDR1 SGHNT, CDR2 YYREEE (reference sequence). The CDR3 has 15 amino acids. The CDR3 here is CASNRLAGPYNEQFF. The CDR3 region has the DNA TGTGCCAGCAATCGACTAGCGGGACCTTACAATGAGCAGTTCTTC.

The CDR3 bases are TGTGCCAGCAGCCCGACCCGGACCCGCACAGATACGCAGTATTTT. It is translated as CASSPTRTRTDTQYF. The rearrangement uses TRBV11-2 and TRBJ2-3, with unresolved D. CDR3 length: 15 residues. Germline lookup yields CDR1 SGHAT and CDR2 FQNNGV. V was clipped by 5 bases and J by 1 base, with 13 bases between them.

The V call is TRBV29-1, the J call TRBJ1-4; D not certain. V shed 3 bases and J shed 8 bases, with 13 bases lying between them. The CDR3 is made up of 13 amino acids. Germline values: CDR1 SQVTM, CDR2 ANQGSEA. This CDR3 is CSVEKVPPEKLFF. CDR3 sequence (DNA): TGCAGCGTTGAGAAGGTTCCCCCCGAAAAACTGTTTTTT.